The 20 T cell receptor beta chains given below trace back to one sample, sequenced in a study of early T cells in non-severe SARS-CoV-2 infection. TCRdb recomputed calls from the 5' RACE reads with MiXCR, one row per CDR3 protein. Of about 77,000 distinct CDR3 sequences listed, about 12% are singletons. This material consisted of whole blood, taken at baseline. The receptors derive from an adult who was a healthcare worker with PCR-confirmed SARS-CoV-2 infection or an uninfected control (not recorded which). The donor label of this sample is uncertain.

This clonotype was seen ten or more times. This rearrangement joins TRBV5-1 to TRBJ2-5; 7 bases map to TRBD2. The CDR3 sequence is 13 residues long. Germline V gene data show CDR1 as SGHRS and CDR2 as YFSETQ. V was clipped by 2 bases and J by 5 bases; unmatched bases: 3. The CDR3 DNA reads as TGCGCCAGCAGCTTAGTGGGAGGGGAGACCCAGTACTTC. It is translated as CASSLVGGETQYF.

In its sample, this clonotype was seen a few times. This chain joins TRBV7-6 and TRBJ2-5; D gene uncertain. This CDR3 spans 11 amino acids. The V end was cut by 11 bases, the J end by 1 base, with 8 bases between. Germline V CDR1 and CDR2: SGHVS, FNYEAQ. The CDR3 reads CASALQETQYF. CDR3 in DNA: TGTGCCTCTGCTCTCCAAGAGACCCAGTACTTC.

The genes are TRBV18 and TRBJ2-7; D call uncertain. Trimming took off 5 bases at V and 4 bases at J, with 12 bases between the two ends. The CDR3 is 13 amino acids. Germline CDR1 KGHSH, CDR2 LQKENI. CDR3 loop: CASSNSFSYEQYF. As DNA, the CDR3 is TGTGCCAGCTCAAATAGCTTTAGTTACGAGCAGTACTTC.

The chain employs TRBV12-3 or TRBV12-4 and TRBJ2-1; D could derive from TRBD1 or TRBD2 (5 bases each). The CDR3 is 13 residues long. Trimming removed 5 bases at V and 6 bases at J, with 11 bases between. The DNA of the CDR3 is TGTGCCAGCAGTCACGAGGGGTTCAATGAGCAGTTCTTC. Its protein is CASSHEGFNEQFF.

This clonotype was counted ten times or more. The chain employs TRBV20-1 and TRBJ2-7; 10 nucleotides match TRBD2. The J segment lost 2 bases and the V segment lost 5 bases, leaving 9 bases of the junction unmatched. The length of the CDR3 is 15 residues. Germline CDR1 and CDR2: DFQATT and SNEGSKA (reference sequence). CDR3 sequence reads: CSAPNPSGRAYEQYF. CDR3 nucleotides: TGCAGTGCTCCGAATCCTAGCGGGAGAGCCTACGAGCAGTACTTC.

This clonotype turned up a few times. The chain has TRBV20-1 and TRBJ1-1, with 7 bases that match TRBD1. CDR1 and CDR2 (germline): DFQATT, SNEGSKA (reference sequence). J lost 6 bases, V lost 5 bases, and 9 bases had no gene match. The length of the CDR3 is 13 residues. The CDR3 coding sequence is TGCAGTGCTCCGGGACAGCTATCGGCTGAAGCTTTCTTT. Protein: CSAPGQLSAEAFF.

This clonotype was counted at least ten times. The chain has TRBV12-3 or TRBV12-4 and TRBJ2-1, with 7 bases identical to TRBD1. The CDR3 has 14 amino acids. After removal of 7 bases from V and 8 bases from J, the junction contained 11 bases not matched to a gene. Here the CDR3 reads CASNRQGVIDEQFF. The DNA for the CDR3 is TGTGCCAGCAACCGACAGGGCGTAATAGATGAGCAGTTCTTC.

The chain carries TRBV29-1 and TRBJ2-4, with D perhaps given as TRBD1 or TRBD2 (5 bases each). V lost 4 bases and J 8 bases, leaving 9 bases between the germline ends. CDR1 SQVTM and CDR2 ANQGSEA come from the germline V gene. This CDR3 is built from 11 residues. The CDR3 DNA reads TGCAGCGTTGTCCAGGGAGACATTCAGTACTTC. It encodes CSVVQGDIQYF. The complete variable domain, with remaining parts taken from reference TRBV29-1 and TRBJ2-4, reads SAVISQKPSRDICQRGTSLTIQCQVDSQVTMMFWYRQQPGQSLTLIATANQGSEATYESGFVIDKFPISRPNLTFSTLTVSNMSPEDSSIYLCSVVQGDIQYFGAGTRLSVL.

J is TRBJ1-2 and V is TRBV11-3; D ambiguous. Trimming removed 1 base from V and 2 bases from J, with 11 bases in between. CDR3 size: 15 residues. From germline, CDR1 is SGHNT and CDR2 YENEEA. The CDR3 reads CASSLARRQNYGYTF. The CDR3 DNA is TGTGCCAGCAGCTTAGCCCGGCGGCAGAACTATGGCTACACCTTC. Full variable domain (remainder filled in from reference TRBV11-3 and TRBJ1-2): EAGVVQSPRYKIIEKKQPVAFWCNPISGHNTLYWYLQNLGQGPELLIRYENEEAVDDSQLPKDRFSAERLKGVDSTLKIQPAELGDSAVYLCASSLARRQNYGYTFGSGTRLTVV.

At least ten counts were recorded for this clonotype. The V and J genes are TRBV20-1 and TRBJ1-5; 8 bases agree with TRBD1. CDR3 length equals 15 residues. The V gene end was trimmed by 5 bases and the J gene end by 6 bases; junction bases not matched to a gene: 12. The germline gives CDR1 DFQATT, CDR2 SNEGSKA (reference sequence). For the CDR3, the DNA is TGCAGTGCTGGTGGCGGACAGGGTTTCCGTCAGCCCCAGCATTTT. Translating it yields CSAGGGQGFRQPQHF.

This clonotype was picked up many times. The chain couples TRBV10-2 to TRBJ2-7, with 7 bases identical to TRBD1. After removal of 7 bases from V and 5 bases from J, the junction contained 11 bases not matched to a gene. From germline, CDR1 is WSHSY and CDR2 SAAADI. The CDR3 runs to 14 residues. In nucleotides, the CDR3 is TGCGCCAGCATTTACGGACAGGCGTCCCACGAGCAGTACTTC. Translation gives CASIYGQASHEQYF.

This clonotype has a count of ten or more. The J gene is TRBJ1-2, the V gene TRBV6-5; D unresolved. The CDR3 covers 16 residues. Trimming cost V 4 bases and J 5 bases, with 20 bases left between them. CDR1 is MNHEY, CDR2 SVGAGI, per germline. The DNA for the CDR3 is TGTGCCAGCAGTTCCTCGCAGTGGGGTTTGCGGTATGGCTACACCTTC. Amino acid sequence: CASSSSQWGLRYGYTF.

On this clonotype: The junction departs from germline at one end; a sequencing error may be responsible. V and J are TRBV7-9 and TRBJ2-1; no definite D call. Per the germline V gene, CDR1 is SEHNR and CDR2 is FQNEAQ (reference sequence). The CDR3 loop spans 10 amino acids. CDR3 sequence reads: CASSLPKRIF. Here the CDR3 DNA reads TGTGCCAGCAGCTTACCCAAGAGGATCTTC. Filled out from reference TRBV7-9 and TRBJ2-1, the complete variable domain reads DTGVSQNPRHKITKRGQNVTFRCDPISEHNRLYWYRQTLGQGPEFLTYFQNEAQLEKSRLLSDRFSAERPKGSFSTLEIQRTEQGDSAMYLCASSLPKRIFGPGTRLTVL.

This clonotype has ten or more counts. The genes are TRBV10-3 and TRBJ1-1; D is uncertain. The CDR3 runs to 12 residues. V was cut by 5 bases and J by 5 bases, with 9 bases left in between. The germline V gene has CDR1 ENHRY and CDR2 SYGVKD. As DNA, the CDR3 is TGTGCCATCAGTTCATACTTTACTGAAGCTTTCTTT. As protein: CAISSYFTEAFF.

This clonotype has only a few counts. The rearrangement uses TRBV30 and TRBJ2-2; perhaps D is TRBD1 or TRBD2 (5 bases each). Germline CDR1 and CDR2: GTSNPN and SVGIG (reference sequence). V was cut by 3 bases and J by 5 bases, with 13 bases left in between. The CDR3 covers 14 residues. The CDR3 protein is CAWRRGLFTGELFF. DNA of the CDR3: TGTGCCTGGAGACGGGGCCTTTTTACCGGGGAGCTGTTTTTT.

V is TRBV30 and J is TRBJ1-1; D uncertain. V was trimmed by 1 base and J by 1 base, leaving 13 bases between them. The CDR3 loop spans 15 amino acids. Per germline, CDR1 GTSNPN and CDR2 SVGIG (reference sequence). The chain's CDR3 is CAWSGLMGRNTEAFF. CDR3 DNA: TGTGCCTGGAGTGGATTGATGGGCAGGAACACTGAAGCTTTCTTT.

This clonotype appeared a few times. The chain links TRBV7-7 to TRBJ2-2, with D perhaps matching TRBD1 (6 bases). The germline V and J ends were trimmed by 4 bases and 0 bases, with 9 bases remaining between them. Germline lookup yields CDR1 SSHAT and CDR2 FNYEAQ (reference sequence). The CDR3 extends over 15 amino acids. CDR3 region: CASSSGTSNTGELFF. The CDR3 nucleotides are TGTGCCAGCAGCTCCGGGACATCGAACACCGGGGAGCTGTTTTTT.

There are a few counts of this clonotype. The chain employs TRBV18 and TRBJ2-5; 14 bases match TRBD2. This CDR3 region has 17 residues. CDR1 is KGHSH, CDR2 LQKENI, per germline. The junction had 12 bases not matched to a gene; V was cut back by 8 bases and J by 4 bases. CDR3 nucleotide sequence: TGTGCCAGCCAAGGACTAGCGGGAGGCGCGTTCGGAGAGACCCAGTACTTC. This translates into CASQGLAGGAFGETQYF.

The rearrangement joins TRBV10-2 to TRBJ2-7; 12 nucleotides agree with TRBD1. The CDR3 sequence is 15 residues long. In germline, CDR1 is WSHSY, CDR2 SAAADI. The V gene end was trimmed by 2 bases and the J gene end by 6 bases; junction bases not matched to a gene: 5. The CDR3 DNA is TGCGCCAGCAGTGAGCCGGGACAGGGGGCTGGCGAGCAGTACTTC. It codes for CASSEPGQGAGEQYF.

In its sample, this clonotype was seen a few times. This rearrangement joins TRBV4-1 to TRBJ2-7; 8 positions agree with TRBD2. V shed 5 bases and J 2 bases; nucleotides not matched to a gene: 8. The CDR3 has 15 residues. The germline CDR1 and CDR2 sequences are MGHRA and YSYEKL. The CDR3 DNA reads TGCGCCAGCAGCGCAGGAAGCGGGGGAACCTACGAGCAGTACTTC. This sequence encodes CASSAGSGGTYEQYF.